Described below is a single T cell receptor beta chain sequence and its context. V was trimmed by 5 bases and J by 0 bases, leaving 7 bases between them. Germline V CDR1 and CDR2: SGHAT, FQNNGV. This CDR3 comprises 13 residues. This sample is part of a study of blood T cell repertoires in COVID-19. Study-wide background: Acute and convalescent COVID-19 specimens originated in the United States, Italy and Spain. PBMCs, B-cell-depleted T cells, or T cells were the source of the cDNA or gDNA that made up the material.

Seattle-derived patients entered the study during active infection and were followed longitudinally. In the study's own analysis: The authors estimated nucleated cell counts from reference gene primer amplification. Clones were sequenced by immunoSEQ multiplex PCR, and TCRdb holds only the in-frame ones, with some missing. V and J calls plus clone size are reproduced from that table; the DNA served to infer D and trimming. The sample contains approximately 460,000 clones, approximately 89% of which appear only once. The chain couples TRBV11-2 to TRBJ1-1; D possibly corresponds to TRBD1 (5 bases). What was sequenced was peripheral blood. The TCR originated in a man between 18 and 35 years old with COVID-19, enrolled during active disease. The CDR3 region has the DNA TGTGCCAGCAGCGCAGGGTTGAACACTGAAGCTTTCTTT. Encoded protein: CASSAGLNTEAFF.